The rows below give T cell receptor beta chains drawn from one sample of a study of shared clonotypes between healthy human individuals. TCRdb's table, derived via immunoSEQ multiplex PCR, lists solely in-frame clones and lacks some. The sample has some 1,600,000 clones; about 98% are singletons. The sample consisted of naive CD4+ T cells sorted from blood. The origin of the receptors is a man aged 25-45 years in good health. The CDR3 runs from the conserved cysteine through the conserved F or W. A D gene is named only where the DNA matches it firmly. Rows give clone size only sometimes, using once, few, many, or a class for an expanded clone.

D	V	size	J	DNA	CDR3
TRBD2	TRBV19	-	TRBJ2-7	TGTGCCAGTAGTGTACTAGCGGGCTTACCCTACGAGCAGTACTTC	CASSVLAGLPYEQYF
-	TRBV7-6	-	TRBJ2-7	TGTGCCAGCAGCGCCGGGGGCGGCGGTTACGAGCAGTACTTC	CASSAGGGGYEQYF
TRBD1	TRBV5-4	-	TRBJ2-5	TGTGCCAGCAGCCTATACACAGGGGTGGTGAAGACCCAGTACTTC	CASSLYTGVVKTQYF
-	TRBV4-2	-	TRBJ2-1	TGTGCCAGCAGCCAAGATCAGTTTGGGCAGTTCTTC	CASSQDQFGQFF
-	TRBV5-4	-	TRBJ2-7	TGTGCCAGCAGCCCCCAGGTGGTACCTCCCTACGAGCAGTACTTC	CASSPQVVPPYEQYF
TRBD2	TRBV7-9	-	TRBJ2-1	TGTGCCAGCAGCTTAGTCCTTGCTAGCGGGAGCGGGAATGAGCAGTTCTTC	CASSLVLASGSGNEQFF
-	TRBV6-5	-	TRBJ1-5	TGTGCCAGCAGTTATTCCGGGTATAGCAATCAGCCCCAGCATTTT	CASSYSGYSNQPQHF
-	TRBV5-6	-	TRBJ2-3	TGTGCCAGCAGCGTAATACTAGGAACAGATACGCAGTATTTT	CASSVILGTDTQYF
-	TRBV21-1	-	TRBJ1-5	TGTGCCAGCAGCTCCGGCCCCCAGACTGGTACCAATCAGCCCCAGCATTTT	CASSSGPQTGTNQPQHF
-	TRBV6-6	-	TRBJ1-1	TGTGCCAGCAGTTACCGACCGGGCACTGAAGCTTTCTTT	CASSYRPGTEAFF
TRBD1	TRBV6-6	once	TRBJ2-7	TGTGCCAGCAGTTTCAGAGACAGGGGCCACGAGCAGTACTTC	CASSFRDRGHEQYF
TRBD1	TRBV19	once	TRBJ1-2	TGTGCCAGTAGTATCATGACAGGGACAGCACGTAACTATGGCTACACCTTC	CASSIMTGTARNYGYTF
-	TRBV5-1	-	TRBJ1-2	TGCGCCAGCAGCACGGGCCCGCGGAACTATGGCTACACCTTC	CASSTGPRNYGYTF
-	TRBV7-3	-	TRBJ2-3	TGTGCCAGCAGCCCCGGCTTGGCGGCTAGCACAGATACGCAGTATTTT	CASSPGLAASTDTQYF
-	TRBV18	-	TRBJ2-1	TGTGCCAGCTCACCACTCACCGGAGACAATGAGCAGTTCTTC	CASSPLTGDNEQFF
-	TRBV5-4	-	TRBJ1-1	TGTGCCAGCAGCCCTGCCCCTGAGGGCTTGAACACTGAAGCTTTCTTT	CASSPAPEGLNTEAFF
-	TRBV10-1	-	TRBJ1-1	TGCGCCAGCAGTGAGTCCGGAGACAGCCCTTTGCTAGGGACTGAAGCTTTCTTT	CASSESGDSPLLGTEAFF
-	TRBV30	-	TRBJ2-7	TGTGCCTGGAGTGTAGGGAGCTACGAGCAGTACTTC	CAWSVGSYEQYF
-	TRBV5-4	-	TRBJ2-7	TGTGCCAGCAGCGATTTGGCAGGGGCGAGGGGCGAGCAGTACTTC	CASSDLAGARGEQYF
TRBD2	TRBV27	-	TRBJ2-7	TGTGCCAGCAGTCTTATCGGGGGGGGCCCAAAGAGCGGCTACGAGCAGTACTTC	CASSLIGGGPKSGYEQYF
-	TRBV5-6	once	TRBJ2-1	TGTGCCAGCAGCGCTGAGGTTAGCGATGAGCAGTTCTTC	CASSAEVSDEQFF
-	TRBV10-3	-	TRBJ2-3	TGTGCCATCAGTGAGAAAAGGATTCAATCAGATACGCAGTATTTT	CAISEKRIQSDTQYF
-	TRBV29-1	-	TRBJ2-2	TGCAGCGTCGCGTCCTACAGGGTCACCGGGGAGCTGTTTTTT	CSVASYRVTGELFF
-	TRBV4-2	-	TRBJ2-7	TGTGCCAGCAGCCAGAAGGGACTTCCCTACGAGCAGTACTTC	CASSQKGLPYEQYF
-	TRBV7-8	-	TRBJ2-2	TGTGCCAGCAGCTTAATCCGGGGACCCGGGGAGCTGTTTTTT	CASSLIRGPGELFF
-	TRBV28	-	TRBJ2-1	TGTGCCAGCAGTTCGTACCATGAGCAGTTCTTC	CASSSYHEQFF
-	TRBV28	-	TRBJ1-1	TGTGCCAGCAGTCCCGCGACAGGAGAGAACACTGAAGCTTTCTTT	CASSPATGENTEAFF
TRBD2	TRBV5-4	-	TRBJ2-2	TGTGCCAGCAGCTTGCTTTTGCTAGCGGGAGTGGGTGACACCGGGGAGCTGTTTTTT	CASSLLLLAGVGDTGELFF
-	TRBV11-2	few	TRBJ2-5	TGTGCCAGCAGCTTAGGGTACCAAGAGACCCAGTACTTC	CASSLGYQETQYF
TRBD1	TRBV7-2	-	TRBJ1-4	TGTGCCAGCGGCCAAGGACAGGGGAGTGAAAAACTGTTTTTT	CASGQGQGSEKLFF
-	TRBV1	-	TRBJ2-3	TGCACCAGCAGCCTCCCCGGGCGGGCGGAAACAGATACGCAGTATTTT	CTSSLPGRAETDTQYF
TRBD1	TRBV27	-	TRBJ2-3	TGTGCCAGCACCTTAAATCCCGGCAGGGGGCAGGATACGCAGTATTTT	CASTLNPGRGQDTQYF
TRBD1	TRBV10-2	-	TRBJ1-1	TGCGCCAGCAGTGAGTACGCAGACAGGGGAGTGAAAGCTTTCTTT	CASSEYADRGVKAFF
-	TRBV19	-	TRBJ2-2	TGTGCCAGTAGTATCTTAGACACCGGGGAGCTGTTTTTT	CASSILDTGELFF
TRBD1	TRBV6-1	-	TRBJ2-7	TGTGCCAGCAGAGCCGGACAGGGGGGGTACGAGCAGTACTTC	CASRAGQGGYEQYF
TRBD2	TRBV30	-	TRBJ2-5	TGTGCCTGGTCAACCGGGACTAGCGGCAAAGAGACCCAGTACTTC	CAWSTGTSGKETQYF
TRBD2	TRBV18	once	TRBJ2-3	TGTGCCAGCTCACCAGGACTAGCGGGAGAGGTTACGCAGTATTTT	CASSPGLAGEVTQYF
-	TRBV7-9	-	TRBJ2-7	TGTGCCAGCAGCTTAGAGAGGTTTCATGACGAGCAGTACTTC	CASSLERFHDEQYF
TRBD1	TRBV14	-	TRBJ1-4	TGTGCCAGCAGCCAAAGGACAGGGCTCCCAACTAATGAAAAACTGTTTTTT	CASSQRTGLPTNEKLFF
TRBD2	TRBV6-5	-	TRBJ2-7	TGTGCCAGCAGCTTCACCGGGACTAGGGGCGAGCAGTACTTC	CASSFTGTRGEQYF
-	TRBV6-6	-	TRBJ1-2	TGTGCCAGCGGGGAAGACTATGGCTACACCTTC	CASGEDYGYTF
-	TRBV5-6	-	TRBJ2-1	TGTGCCAGCAGCCCCCGAGTCAATGAGCAGTTCTTC	CASSPRVNEQFF
-	TRBV7-5	-	TRBJ1-2	TGTGTCAGAAGCTTCCGGGGCTATGGCTACACCTTC	CVRSFRGYGYTF
TRBD2	TRBV30	-	TRBJ2-7	TGTGCCTGGGACCCCGGAAGACTAGCGGGAGTCCCTCCCTACGAGCAGTACTTC	CAWDPGRLAGVPPYEQYF
-	TRBV18	-	TRBJ2-7	TGTGCCAGCTCACGGGGTCAGGACTACGAGCAGTACTTC	CASSRGQDYEQYF